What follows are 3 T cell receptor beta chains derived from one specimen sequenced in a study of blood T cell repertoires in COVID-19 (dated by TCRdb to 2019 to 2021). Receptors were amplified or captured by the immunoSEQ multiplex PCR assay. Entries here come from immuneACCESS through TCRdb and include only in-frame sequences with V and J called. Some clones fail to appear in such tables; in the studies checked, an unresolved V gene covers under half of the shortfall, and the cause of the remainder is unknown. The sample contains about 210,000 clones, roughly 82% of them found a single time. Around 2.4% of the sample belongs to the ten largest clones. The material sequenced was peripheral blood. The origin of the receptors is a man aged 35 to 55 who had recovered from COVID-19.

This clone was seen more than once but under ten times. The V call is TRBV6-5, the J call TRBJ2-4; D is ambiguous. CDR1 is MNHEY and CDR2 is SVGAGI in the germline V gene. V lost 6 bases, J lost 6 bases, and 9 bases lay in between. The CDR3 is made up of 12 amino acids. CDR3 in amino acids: CASRSGRNIQYF. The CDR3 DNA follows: TGTGCCAGCAGATCTGGCCGAAACATTCAGTACTTC.

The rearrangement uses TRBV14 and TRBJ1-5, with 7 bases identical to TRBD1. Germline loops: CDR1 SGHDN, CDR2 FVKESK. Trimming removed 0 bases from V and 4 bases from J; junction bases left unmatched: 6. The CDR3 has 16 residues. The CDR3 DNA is TGTGCCAGCAGCCAAGAGGCGACAGGGACGAATCAGCCCCAGCATTTT. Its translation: CASSQEATGTNQPQHF.

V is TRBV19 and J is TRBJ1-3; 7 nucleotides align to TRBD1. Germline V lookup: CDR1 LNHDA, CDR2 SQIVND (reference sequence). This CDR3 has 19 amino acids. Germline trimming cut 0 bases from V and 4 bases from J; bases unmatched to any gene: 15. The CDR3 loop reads CASSIDRWGQSIYGNTIYF. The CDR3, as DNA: TGTGCCAGTAGTATAGATCGTTGGGGACAGTCGATCTACGGAAACACCATATATTTT.